This TCR beta chain was profiled in a study of blood T cell repertoires in COVID-19. Study-level background: T cells, B-cell-depleted T cells, or PBMCs provided the cDNA or gDNA that served as material.

Authors' data handling: Amplification of reference gene primers was used by the study to estimate nucleated cell counts. Assay used: immunoSEQ multiplex PCR; TCRdb lists only in-frame clones, some missing. V, J and clone size are those of that table, while D and trimming were read from the DNA. The data contain approximately 200,000 clones, roughly nine tenths of them singletons. Sequencing used peripheral blood. The receptor comes from a woman in her forties or fifties with acute or convalescent COVID-19.

DNA of the CDR3: TGCGCCAGCAGCTGGGGACAGGGAGATACGCAGTATTTT. It translates to CASSWGQGDTQYF. The V and J genes are TRBV5-1 and TRBJ2-3, with TRBD1 matching over 9 bases. With 3 bases clipped from V and 5 bases from J, the junction kept 1 base outside the gene matches. Germline V gene data show CDR1 as SGHRS and CDR2 as YFSETQ. The CDR3 sequence is 13 residues long.